This entry is about one T cell receptor (beta chain). Germline V gene sequence: CDR1 SNHLY, CDR2 FYNNEI. The CDR3 totals 16 residues. V shed 8 bases, J shed 12 bases, and the junction held 18 bases outside the gene matches. TCR beta CDR3 regions were amplified from RNA transcripts. The HTBI primer set was used in a first-round RT-PCR of the TCR CDR3. Using its own MiXCR run on the multiplex PCR reads, TCRdb lists one record per CDR3 protein. The sample yields around 720,000 distinct CDR3 sequences, 30% to 40% seen once. This record comes from a study of T cells in Graves' hyperthyroidism and ophthalmopathy.

The TCR was taken from a woman aged 40 to 50 with Graves' hyperthyroidism. The chain combines TRBV2 with TRBJ1-6, with TRBD1 matching 8 bases. The sample comprised blood. The CDR3 sequence is CASGDPGQDTIRPLHF. In DNA form, the CDR3 reads TGTGCCAGCGGAGATCCGGGACAGGATACAATTCGACCCCTCCACTTT.